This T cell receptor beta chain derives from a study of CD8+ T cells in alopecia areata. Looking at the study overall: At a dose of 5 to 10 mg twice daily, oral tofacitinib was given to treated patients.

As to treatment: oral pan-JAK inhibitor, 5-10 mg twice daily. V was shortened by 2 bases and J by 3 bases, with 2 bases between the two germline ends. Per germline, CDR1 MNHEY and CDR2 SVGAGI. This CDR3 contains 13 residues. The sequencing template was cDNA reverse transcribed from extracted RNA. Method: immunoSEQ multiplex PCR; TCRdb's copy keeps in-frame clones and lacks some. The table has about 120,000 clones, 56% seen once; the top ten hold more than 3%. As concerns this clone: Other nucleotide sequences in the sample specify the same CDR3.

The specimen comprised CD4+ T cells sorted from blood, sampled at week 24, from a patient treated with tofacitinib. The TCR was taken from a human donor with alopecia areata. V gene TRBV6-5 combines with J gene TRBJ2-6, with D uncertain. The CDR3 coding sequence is TGTGCCAGCAGTTACAGTGGGGCCAACGTCCTGACTTTC. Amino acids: CASSYSGANVLTF.